A selection of T cell receptor beta chains follows, all from one sample in a study of cytomegalovirus exposure and HLA in healthy donors. Profiling relied on immunoSEQ multiplex PCR, and the TCRdb table lists in-frame clones only, not all of them. The sample includes tens of thousands of clones, approximately 89% of them seen just once. Material for sequencing was PBMCs. All receptors derive from a man between 25 and 39 years old in good health and CMV-seropositive. The CDR3 runs from the conserved cysteine through the conserved F or W. A D gene is named only where the DNA matches it firmly. Rows give clone size only sometimes, using once, few, many, or a class for an expanded clone.

size	V	D	J	DNA	CDR3
-	TRBV7-9	-	TRBJ2-7	TGTGCCAGCAGCTTAGCGGGCAGTTACGAGCAGTACTTC	CASSLAGSYEQYF
-	TRBV5-1	TRBD2	TRBJ2-7	TGCGCCAGCAGCTTGTATGCTGAGACTAGCGGGTTACGACCCTACGAGCAGTACTTC	CASSLYAETSGLRPYEQYF
few	TRBV18	-	TRBJ2-5	TGTGCCAGCTCACCACCGGGGACTGGGACCCAGTACTTC	CASSPPGTGTQYF
-	TRBV5-1	-	TRBJ1-2	TGCGCCAGCAGCTCTAAGGGTACAGGGCCTCATGGCTACACCTTC	CASSSKGTGPHGYTF
-	TRBV11-2	TRBD2	TRBJ2-3	TGTGCCAGCAGCCTGCTAAGCGGGGGGGCCACAAGTACGCAGTATTTT	CASSLLSGGATSTQYF
-	TRBV5-4	TRBD2	TRBJ2-1	TGTGCCAGCAGCTTGGGCGGGAGGAACAATGAGCAGTTCTTC	CASSLGGRNNEQFF
-	TRBV30	-	TRBJ1-2	TGTGCCTGGAGTCTTTCAGGGGACTATGGCTACACCTTC	CAWSLSGDYGYTF
-	TRBV5-5	-	TRBJ1-1	TGTGCCAGCAGCTTGGGGGCGGGCACTGAAGCTTTCTTT	CASSLGAGTEAFF
-	TRBV27	TRBD2	TRBJ2-7	TGTGCCAGCAGACTAGCGGGAGGGCCCTCCTACGAGCAGTACTTC	CASRLAGGPSYEQYF
-	TRBV9	-	TRBJ2-2	TGTGCCAGCAGCGTAGGGGGCGCGGACACCGGGGAGCTGTTTTTT	CASSVGGADTGELFF
-	TRBV30	TRBD2	TRBJ2-1	TGTGCCTTCACTCTAGCGGGAGGTCCGATCTTC	CAFTLAGGPIF
-	TRBV6-5	TRBD2	TRBJ2-7	TGTGCCAGCAGTTACTCGTCTAGCGGAGCCTACGAGCAGTACTTC	CASSYSSSGAYEQYF
-	TRBV7-2	-	TRBJ1-5	TGTGCCAGCAGCCTAGGTGGGACAATCAATCAGCCCCAGCATTTT	CASSLGGTINQPQHF
-	TRBV4-2	TRBD2	TRBJ2-7	TGTGCCAGCAGCCAAGATTCTATAACTAGCGGGAGCTACGAGCAGTACTTC	CASSQDSITSGSYEQYF